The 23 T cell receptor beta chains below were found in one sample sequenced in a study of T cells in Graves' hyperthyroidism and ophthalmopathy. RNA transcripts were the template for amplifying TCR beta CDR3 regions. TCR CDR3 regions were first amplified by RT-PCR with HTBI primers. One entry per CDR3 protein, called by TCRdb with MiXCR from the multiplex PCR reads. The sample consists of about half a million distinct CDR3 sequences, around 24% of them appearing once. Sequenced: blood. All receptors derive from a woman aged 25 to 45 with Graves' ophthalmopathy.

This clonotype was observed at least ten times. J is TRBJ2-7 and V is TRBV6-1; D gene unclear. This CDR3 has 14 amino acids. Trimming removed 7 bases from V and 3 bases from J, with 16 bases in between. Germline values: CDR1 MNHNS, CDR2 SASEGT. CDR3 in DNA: TGTGCCAGCATGAGCCCTCAGGCGGTCTACGAGCAGTACTTC. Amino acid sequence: CASMSPQAVYEQYF.

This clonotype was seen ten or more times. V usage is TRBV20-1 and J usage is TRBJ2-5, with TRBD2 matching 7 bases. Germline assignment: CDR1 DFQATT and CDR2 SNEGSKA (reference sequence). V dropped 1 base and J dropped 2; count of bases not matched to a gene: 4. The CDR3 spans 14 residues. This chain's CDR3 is CSARGPGGQETQYF. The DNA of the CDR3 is TGCAGTGCTAGAGGCCCCGGGGGGCAAGAGACCCAGTACTTC.

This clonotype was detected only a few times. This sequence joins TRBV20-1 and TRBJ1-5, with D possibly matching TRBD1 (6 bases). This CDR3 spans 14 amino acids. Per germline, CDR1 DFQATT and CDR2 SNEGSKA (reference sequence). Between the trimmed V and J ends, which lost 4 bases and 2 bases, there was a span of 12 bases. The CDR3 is CSAMTGGGNQPQHF. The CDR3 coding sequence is TGCAGTGCTATGACGGGGGGCGGCAATCAGCCCCAGCATTTT.

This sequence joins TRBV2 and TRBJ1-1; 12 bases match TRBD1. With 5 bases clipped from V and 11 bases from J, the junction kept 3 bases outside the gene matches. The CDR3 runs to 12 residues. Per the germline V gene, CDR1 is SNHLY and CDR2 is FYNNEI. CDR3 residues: CASSRDRGLAFF. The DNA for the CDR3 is TGTGCCAGCAGTCGGGACAGGGGGCTGGCTTTCTTT.

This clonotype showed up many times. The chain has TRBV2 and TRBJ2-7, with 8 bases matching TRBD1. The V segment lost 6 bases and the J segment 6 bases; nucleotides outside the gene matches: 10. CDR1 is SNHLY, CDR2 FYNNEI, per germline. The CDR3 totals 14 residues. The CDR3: CASRGGQGAFEQYF. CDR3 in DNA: TGTGCCAGCAGAGGGGGCCAGGGGGCATTCGAGCAGTACTTC. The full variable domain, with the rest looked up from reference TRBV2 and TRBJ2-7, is EPEVTQTPSHQVTQMGQEVILRCVPISNHLYFYWYRQILGQKVEFLVSFYNNEISEKSEIFDDQFSVERPDGSNFTLKIRSTKLEDSAMYFCASRGGQGAFEQYFGPGTRLTVT.

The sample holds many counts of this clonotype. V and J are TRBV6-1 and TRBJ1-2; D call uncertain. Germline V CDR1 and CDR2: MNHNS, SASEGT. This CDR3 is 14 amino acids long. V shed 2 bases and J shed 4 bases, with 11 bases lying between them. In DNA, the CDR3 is TGTGCCAGCAGTGAAACGGGCTCCTTCTATGGCTACACCTTC. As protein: CASSETGSFYGYTF.

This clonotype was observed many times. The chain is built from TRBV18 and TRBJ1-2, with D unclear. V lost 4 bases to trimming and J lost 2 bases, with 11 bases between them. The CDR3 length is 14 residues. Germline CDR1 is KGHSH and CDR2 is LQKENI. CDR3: CASSQYGENYGYTF. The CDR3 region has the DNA TGTGCCAGCTCACAGTATGGGGAAAACTATGGCTACACCTTC.

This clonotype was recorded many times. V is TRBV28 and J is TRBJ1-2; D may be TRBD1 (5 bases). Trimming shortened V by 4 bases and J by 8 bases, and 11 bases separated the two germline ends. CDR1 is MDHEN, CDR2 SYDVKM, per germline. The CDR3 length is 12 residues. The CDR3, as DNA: TGTGCCAGCAGTTCCGGGGCCGGAGGCTACACCTTC. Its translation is CASSSGAGGYTF.

The CDR3 coding sequence is TGTGCCAGCAGCGTGAACCTAGAGCGGGGCCAAGAGACCCAGTACTTC. Translating it yields CASSVNLERGQETQYF. The rearrangement joins TRBV11-2 to TRBJ2-5; 7 bases map to TRBD2. Trimming removed 5 bases from V and 1 base from J; junction bases left unmatched: 10. CDR1 SGHAT and CDR2 FQNNGV come from the germline V gene. There are 16 residues in the CDR3.

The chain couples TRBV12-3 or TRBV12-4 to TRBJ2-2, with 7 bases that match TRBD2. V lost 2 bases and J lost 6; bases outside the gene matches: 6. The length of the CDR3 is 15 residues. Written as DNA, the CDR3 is TGTGCCAGCAGTTTAAGCGGGATTGGGCCCGGGGAGCTGTTTTTT. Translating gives CASSLSGIGPGELFF.

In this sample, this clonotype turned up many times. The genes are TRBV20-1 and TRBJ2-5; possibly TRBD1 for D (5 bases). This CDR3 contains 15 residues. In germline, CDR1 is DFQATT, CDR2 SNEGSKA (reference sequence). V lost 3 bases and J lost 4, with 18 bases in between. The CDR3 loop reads CSASISGIERETQYF. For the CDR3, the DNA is TGCAGTGCTAGTATATCAGGGATTGAAAGAGAGACCCAGTACTTC.

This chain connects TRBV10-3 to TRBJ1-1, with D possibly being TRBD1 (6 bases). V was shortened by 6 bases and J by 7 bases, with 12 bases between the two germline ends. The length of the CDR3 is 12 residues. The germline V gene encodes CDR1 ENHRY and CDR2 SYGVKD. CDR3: CAISLQGVEAFF. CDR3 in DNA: TGTGCCATCAGCTTACAGGGCGTTGAAGCTTTCTTT.

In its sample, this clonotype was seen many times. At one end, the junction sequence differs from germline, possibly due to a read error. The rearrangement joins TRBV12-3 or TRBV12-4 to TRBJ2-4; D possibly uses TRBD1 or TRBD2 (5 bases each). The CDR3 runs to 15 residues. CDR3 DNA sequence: TGTGCCAGCAGTTCCGGCCGGGACGGGAAAAACATTAAGTACTTC. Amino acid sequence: CASSSGRDGKNIKYF.

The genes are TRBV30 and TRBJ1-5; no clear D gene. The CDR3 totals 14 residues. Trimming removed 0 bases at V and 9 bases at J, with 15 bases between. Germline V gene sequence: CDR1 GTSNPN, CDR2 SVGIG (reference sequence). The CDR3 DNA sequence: TGTGCCTGGAGTGTCGGTGGGCCCCTAGGGCCCCAGCATTTT. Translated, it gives CAWSVGGPLGPQHF. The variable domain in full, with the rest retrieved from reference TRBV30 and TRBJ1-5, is SQTIHQWPATLVQPVGSPLSLECTVEGTSNPNLYWYRQAAGRGLQLLFYSVGIGQISSEVPQNLSASRPQDRQFILSSKKLLLSDSGFYLCAWSVGGPLGPQHFGDGTRLSIL.

The DNA of the CDR3 is TGTGCCTGGAGTGTAGGGGGGTCTCACACTGAAGCTTTCTTT. Translation: CAWSVGGSHTEAFF. The rearrangement links TRBV30 to TRBJ1-1, with a weak D call TRBD1 (6 bases). The germline gives CDR1 GTSNPN, CDR2 SVGIG (reference sequence). This CDR3 comprises 14 residues. The V end lost 0 bases, the J end lost 3 bases, and 11 bases lay between the germline ends. Looking up the rest from reference TRBV30 and TRBJ1-1 gives the full variable domain: SQTIHQWPATLVQPVGSPLSLECTVEGTSNPNLYWYRQAAGRGLQLLFYSVGIGQISSEVPQNLSASRPQDRQFILSSKKLLLSDSGFYLCAWSVGGSHTEAFFGQGTRLTVV.

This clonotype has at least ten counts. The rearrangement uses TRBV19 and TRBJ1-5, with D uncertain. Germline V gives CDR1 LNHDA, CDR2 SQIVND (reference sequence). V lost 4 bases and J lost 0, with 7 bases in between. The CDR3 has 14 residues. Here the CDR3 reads CASSTGFSNQPQHF. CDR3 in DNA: TGTGCCAGTAGTACGGGGTTTAGCAATCAGCCCCAGCATTTT.

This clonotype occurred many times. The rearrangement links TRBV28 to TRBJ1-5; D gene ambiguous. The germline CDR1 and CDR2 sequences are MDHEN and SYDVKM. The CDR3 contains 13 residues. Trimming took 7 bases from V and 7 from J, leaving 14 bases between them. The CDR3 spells CASISRREQPQHF. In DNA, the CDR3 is TGTGCCAGCATAAGTAGGCGGGAACAGCCCCAGCATTTT.

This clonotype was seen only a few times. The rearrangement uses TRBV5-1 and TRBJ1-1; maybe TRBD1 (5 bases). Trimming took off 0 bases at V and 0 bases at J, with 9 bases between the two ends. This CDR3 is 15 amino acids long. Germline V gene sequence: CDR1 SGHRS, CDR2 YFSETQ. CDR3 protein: CASSLEGNLNTEAFF. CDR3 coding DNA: TGCGCCAGCAGCTTGGAGGGGAATCTGAACACTGAAGCTTTCTTT.

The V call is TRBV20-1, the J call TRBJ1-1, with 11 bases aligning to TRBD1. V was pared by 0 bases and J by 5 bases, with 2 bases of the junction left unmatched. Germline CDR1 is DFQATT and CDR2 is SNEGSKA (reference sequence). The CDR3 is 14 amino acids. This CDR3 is CSARDGTGGTEAFF. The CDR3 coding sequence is TGCAGTGCTAGAGACGGGACAGGGGGAACTGAAGCTTTCTTT.

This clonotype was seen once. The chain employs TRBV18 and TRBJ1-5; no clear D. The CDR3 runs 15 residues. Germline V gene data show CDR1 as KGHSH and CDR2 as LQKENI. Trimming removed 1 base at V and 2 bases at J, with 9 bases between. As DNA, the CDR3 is TGTGCCAGCTCACCACAGGAGTTGGGCAATCAGCCCCAGCATTTT. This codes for CASSPQELGNQPQHF.

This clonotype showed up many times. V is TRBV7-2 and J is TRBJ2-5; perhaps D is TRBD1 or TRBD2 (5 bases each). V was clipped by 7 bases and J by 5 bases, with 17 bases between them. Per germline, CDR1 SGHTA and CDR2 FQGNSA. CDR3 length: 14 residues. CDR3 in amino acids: CASNYGQGEETQYF. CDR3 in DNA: TGTGCCAGCAACTACGGGCAGGGAGAGGAGACCCAGTACTTC.

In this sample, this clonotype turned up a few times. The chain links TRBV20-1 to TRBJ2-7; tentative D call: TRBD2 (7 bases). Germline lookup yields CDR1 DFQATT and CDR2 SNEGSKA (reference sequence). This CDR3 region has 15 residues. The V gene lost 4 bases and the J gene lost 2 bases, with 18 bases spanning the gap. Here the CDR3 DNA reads TGCAGTGCTATCCTAGTTACGGGGGGCACCTACGAGCAGTACTTC. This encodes CSAILVTGGTYEQYF.

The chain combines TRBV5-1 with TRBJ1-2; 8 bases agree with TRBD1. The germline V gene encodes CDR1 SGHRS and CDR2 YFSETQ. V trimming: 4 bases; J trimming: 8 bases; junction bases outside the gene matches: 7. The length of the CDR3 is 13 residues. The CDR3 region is CASSGQGRGGYTF. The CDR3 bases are TGCGCCAGCAGCGGACAGGGAAGAGGGGGCTACACCTTC.